The 12 T cell receptor beta chains below all came from one sample that was sequenced in a study of cytomegalovirus exposure and HLA in healthy donors. With 60 Vbeta and 13 Jbeta primers, the PCR was carried out. Clones were read by immunoSEQ multiplex PCR, and TCRdb kept only the in-frame ones, dropping some. The sample holds tens of thousands of clones, around 77% seen once. Specimen: PBMCs. These TCRs come from a woman in her 30s in good health and CMV-seropositive.

The V and J genes are TRBV2 and TRBJ2-5; 10 positions match TRBD2. Germline CDR1 SNHLY, CDR2 FYNNEI. V lost 6 bases and J lost 3; bases outside the gene matches: 4. The length of the CDR3 is 14 residues. DNA of the CDR3: TGTGCCAGCAGCCTAGCGGGAGTAAAAGAGACCCAGTACTTC. Its protein product is CASSLAGVKETQYF. Complete variable domain (other parts from reference TRBV2 and TRBJ2-5): EPEVTQTPSHQVTQMGQEVILRCVPISNHLYFYWYRQILGQKVEFLVSFYNNEISEKSEIFDDQFSVERPDGSNFTLKIRSTKLEDSAMYFCASSLAGVKETQYFGPGTRLLVL.

Comment on this clone: Compared with germline, one end of the junction differs, possibly owing to a read error. This chain uses TRBV7-7 with TRBJ2-3; maybe TRBD2 (5 bases). Per germline, CDR1 SSHAT and CDR2 FNYEAQ (reference sequence). The CDR3 totals 15 residues. CDR3 protein: CASSLYGGSTDTQYF. In DNA, the CDR3 is TGTGCTAGCAGTTTATACGGAGGAAGCACAGATACGCAGTATTTT.

This clone appeared once. The CDR3 DNA sequence: TGTGCTAGTGGTTTTCTTTTTCTCCCACAGCCCCACTCTGGAAACACCATATATTTT. Encoded protein: CASGFLFLPQPHSGNTIYF. V gene TRBV12-5 combines with J gene TRBJ1-3; D unresolved. Trimming shortened V by 3 bases and J by 0 bases, and 21 bases separated the two germline ends. The CDR3 contains 19 residues. CDR1 LGHNT and CDR2 FRNRAP come from the germline V gene.

The V and J genes are TRBV7-6 and TRBJ1-1, with D tentatively TRBD1 (5 bases). Looked up from germline, CDR1 is SGHVS and CDR2 is FNYEAQ. CDR3 size: 17 residues. V was shortened by 4 bases and J by 4 bases, with 22 bases between the two germline ends. Written as DNA, the CDR3 is TGTGCCAGCAGCTCCTCCCGGGGAGGGACTAGACCCACTGAAGCTTTCTTT. Amino acid sequence: CASSSSRGGTRPTEAFF.

The chain couples TRBV2 to TRBJ1-6, with D hard to call. Looked up from germline, CDR1 is SNHLY and CDR2 is FYNNEI. V was clipped by 6 bases and J by 3 bases, with 6 bases between them. This CDR3 is 13 amino acids long. CDR3 region: CASRQSYNSPLHF. The CDR3 nucleotides are TGTGCCAGCAGACAGAGCTATAATTCACCCCTCCACTTT.

The V call is TRBV19, the J call TRBJ1-2, with unresolved D. Trimming cost V 4 bases and J 1 base, with 7 bases left between them. CDR1 and CDR2 (germline): LNHDA, SQIVND (reference sequence). The CDR3 sequence is 13 residues long. The CDR3 region is CASSTGINYGYTF. CDR3 DNA: TGTGCCAGTAGTACCGGGATTAACTATGGCTACACCTTC.

The chain carries TRBV27 and TRBJ2-5; 7 bases fit TRBD1. Germline V gene sequence: CDR1 MNHEY, CDR2 SMNVEV (reference sequence). The junction had 5 bases not matched to a gene; V was cut back by 5 bases and J by 5 bases. CDR3 length: 13 residues. This CDR3 is CASSQDRRETQYF. CDR3 nucleotides: TGTGCCAGCAGTCAGGACAGGCGGGAGACCCAGTACTTC.

To note about this clone: The identical CDR3 is also encoded by other nucleotide sequences in the sample. This rearrangement joins TRBV9 to TRBJ2-7, with D possibly matching TRBD2 (5 bases). Looked up from germline, CDR1 is SGDLS and CDR2 is YYNGEE. The CDR3 has 14 residues. Trimming left V 0 bases short and J 0 bases short, with 7 bases between. DNA of the CDR3: TGTGCCAGCAGCGTAGGAAGCGGCTCCTACGAGCAGTACTTC. Residues: CASSVGSGSYEQYF. Full variable domain (rest looked up from reference TRBV9 and TRBJ2-7): DSGVTQTPKHLITATGQRVTLRCSPRSGDLSVYWYQQSLDQGLQFLIQYYNGEERAKGNILERFSAQQFPDLHSELNLSSLELGDSALYFCASSVGSGSYEQYFGPGTRLTVT.

This rearrangement joins TRBV27 to TRBJ2-3, with TRBD2 matching 12 bases. The CDR3 spans 16 residues. Germline CDR1 is MNHEY and CDR2 is SMNVEV (reference sequence). V was pared by 6 bases and J by 5 bases, with 9 bases of the junction left unmatched. The CDR3 region has the DNA TGTGCCAGCAGCCTACGACTAGCGGGAGTGAGAGATACGCAGTATTTT. Its protein product is CASSLRLAGVRDTQYF.

The chain combines TRBV19 with TRBJ1-1; no firm D call. Germline V gene data show CDR1 as LNHDA and CDR2 as SQIVND (reference sequence). Deletions cut 6 bases from V and 10 bases from J, with 21 bases between. The CDR3 has 14 residues. CDR3 sequence (DNA): TGTGCCAGTAGCCCCCCCGGGAGAAGGATTTCAGCTTTCTTT. Translation gives CASSPPGRRISAFF. Filled out from reference TRBV19 and TRBJ1-1, the complete variable domain reads DGGITQSPKYLFRKEGQNVTLSCEQNLNHDAMYWYRQDPGQGLRLIYYSQIVNDFQKGDIAEGYSVSREKKESFPLTVTSAQKNPTAFYLCASSPPGRRISAFFGQGTRLTVV.

This rearrangement joins TRBV19 to TRBJ2-2; tentatively, D is TRBD1 (5 bases). Germline assignment: CDR1 LNHDA and CDR2 SQIVND (reference sequence). CDR3 length: 16 residues. Trimming shortened V by 7 bases and J by 0 bases, and 15 bases separated the two germline ends. CDR3 region: CASTPWGRANTGELFF. The CDR3 DNA follows: TGTGCCAGTACCCCCTGGGGCAGAGCGAACACCGGGGAGCTGTTTTTT.

This clone was found a few times. The gene calls are TRBV6-5 and TRBJ1-1; D remains ambiguous. V was cut by 4 bases and J by 0 bases, with 6 bases left in between. Germline CDR1 and CDR2: MNHEY and SVGAGI. The CDR3 has 13 residues. The CDR3 coding sequence is TGTGCCAGCAGTTTGTCCGTGAACACTGAAGCTTTCTTT. Translated: CASSLSVNTEAFF.